Each of the 16 T cell receptor beta chains below was sequenced from the same sample in a study of blood T cell repertoires in COVID-19. Measured with immunoSEQ multiplex PCR; TCRdb has only the in-frame clones, and not every one. The sample carries 200,000 to 250,000 clones, 80% to 90% recorded once. Sample: PBMCs or T cells enriched from blood (not recorded which). These receptors originate from a woman under 30 in a cohort exposed to, infected with or recovered from COVID-19 (not recorded which).

The rearrangement links TRBV28 to TRBJ2-1, with D possibly matching TRBD2 (7 bases). From germline, CDR1 is MDHEN and CDR2 SYDVKM. The CDR3 contains 15 residues. V was trimmed by 7 bases and J by 6 bases, leaving 19 bases between them. CDR3 DNA: TGTGCCAGCAACCTAGGGGGGGAGGGCCGCAATGAGCAGTTCTTC. Its protein product is CASNLGGEGRNEQFF.

This clone was seen a handful of times. The chain employs TRBV7-2 and TRBJ2-2, with a possible D match to TRBD1 (6 bases). The V gene lost 7 bases and the J gene lost 1 base, with 7 bases spanning the gap. CDR1 and CDR2 (germline): SGHTA, FQGNSA. The CDR3 contains 13 residues. The CDR3 reads CASNRENTGELFF. CDR3 bases: TGTGCCAGCAACAGGGAGAACACCGGGGAGCTGTTTTTT. Full variable domain (rest looked up from reference TRBV7-2 and TRBJ2-2): GAGVSQSPSNKVTEKGKDVELRCDPISGHTALYWYRQSLGQGLEFLIYFQGNSAPDKSGLPSDRFSAERTGGSVSTLTIQRTQQEDSAVYLCASNRENTGELFFGEGSRLTVL.

The V and J genes are TRBV19 and TRBJ2-1, with 12 bases aligning to TRBD2. Germline CDR1 LNHDA, CDR2 SQIVND (reference sequence). The CDR3 has 15 residues. With 10 bases clipped from V and 0 bases from J, the junction kept 4 bases outside the gene matches. CDR3 sequence: CATATSGGSYNEQFF. The CDR3 region has the DNA TGTGCCACCGCGACTAGCGGGGGCTCCTACAATGAGCAGTTCTTC.

V is TRBV3-1 (or the pseudogene TRBV3-2) and J is TRBJ1-2; D not certain. The V end lost 0 bases, the J end lost 0 bases, and 17 bases lay between the germline ends. This CDR3 region has 18 residues. CDR1 is LGHDT, CDR2 YNNKEL, per germline (reference sequence). The CDR3 DNA reads as TGTGCCAGCAGCCAAGACGGGATAAGCCTATACGCTAACTATGGCTACACCTTC. This translates into CASSQDGISLYANYGYTF.

The CDR3 region has the DNA TGCGCCAGCAGCTTGGTAAGGGGGGGCGGTCCTGACGAGCAGTACTTC. This sequence encodes CASSLVRGGGPDEQYF. The rearrangement uses TRBV5-1 and TRBJ2-7; the D gene is possibly TRBD2 (7 bases). The V end lost 0 bases, the J end lost 5 bases, and 18 bases lay between the germline ends. CDR3 length: 16 amino acids. Germline-derived CDR1 and CDR2 are SGHRS and YFSETQ.

The V gene is TRBV7-3, the J gene TRBJ2-5, with D possibly TRBD1 on 5 matching bases. This CDR3 spans 13 amino acids. Germline CDR1 is SGHTA and CDR2 is FQGTGA. The germline V and J ends were trimmed by 1 base and 3 bases, with 6 bases remaining between them. The CDR3 DNA is TGTGCCAGCAGCTTAAGCAGGGAAGAGACCCAGTACTTC. Its protein product is CASSLSREETQYF.

The V and J genes are TRBV7-9 and TRBJ2-1, with D possibly TRBD2 on 7 matching bases. Germline V gene lookup returns CDR1 SEHNR and CDR2 FQNEAQ (reference sequence). This CDR3 region has 15 residues. Trimming shortened V by 5 bases and J by 9 bases, and 20 bases separated the two germline ends. The CDR3 is CASSARLAGEVEQFF. The CDR3 DNA follows: TGTGCCAGCAGCGCGAGACTAGCAGGGGAGGTTGAGCAGTTCTTC.

V and J are TRBV7-8 and TRBJ2-7, with TRBD1 matching 7 bases. Germline lookup yields CDR1 SGHVS and CDR2 FQNEAQ. Unmatched junction bases numbered 7, after V lost 6 bases and J lost 5 bases. The CDR3 has 13 amino acids. The CDR3, as DNA: TGTGCCAGCAGTATGACAGGGTTCCACGAGCAGTACTTC. Its translation is CASSMTGFHEQYF. Complete variable domain (other parts from reference TRBV7-8 and TRBJ2-7): GAGVSQSPRYKVAKRGQDVALRCDPISGHVSLFWYQQALGQGPEFLTYFQNEAQLDKSGLPSDRFFAERPEGSVSTLKIQRTQQEDSAVYLCASSMTGFHEQYFGPGTRLTVT.

This chain joins TRBV7-9 and TRBJ2-1; 10 nucleotides match TRBD2. The CDR3 extends over 18 amino acids. The V gene end was trimmed by 0 bases and the J gene end by 5 bases; junction bases not matched to a gene: 10. Looked up from germline, CDR1 is SEHNR and CDR2 is FQNEAQ (reference sequence). The CDR3 loop reads CASSLAVAGTSVDNEQFF. The CDR3 nucleotides read TGTGCCAGCAGCTTAGCCGTGGCCGGGACTAGCGTAGACAATGAGCAGTTCTTC.

The chain employs TRBV5-6 and TRBJ2-2; 12 bases align to TRBD2. Per the germline V gene, CDR1 is SGHDT and CDR2 is YYEEEE. This CDR3 is 18 amino acids long. V dropped 2 bases and J dropped 0; count of bases not matched to a gene: 5. The CDR3 bases are TGTGCCAGCAGCTTCGGACTAGCGGGAACCGCGAACACCGGGGAGCTGTTTTTT. The encoded protein is CASSFGLAGTANTGELFF.

This clone was counted between two and nine times. The chain joins TRBV6-6 to TRBJ1-1, with D possibly TRBD1 on 5 matching bases. This CDR3 is built from 14 residues. Germline lookup yields CDR1 MNHNY and CDR2 SVGAGI (reference sequence). The V end lost 2 bases, the J end lost 4 bases, and 11 bases lay between the germline ends. The CDR3 protein is CASSYHSGGTEAFF. CDR3 in DNA: TGTGCCAGCAGTTACCACTCGGGGGGCACTGAAGCTTTCTTT.

This clone came up once. V usage is TRBV7-4 and J usage is TRBJ1-1; TRBD1 matches 9 bases. This CDR3 has 13 amino acids. Germline V gives CDR1 SGHVT, CDR2 SQSDAQ. The trim removed 2 bases at V and 8 bases at J, leaving 3 bases unmatched. The CDR3 loop is CASSLRGQGEAFF. CDR3 nucleotides: TGTGCCAGCAGCTTAAGAGGACAGGGGGAAGCTTTCTTT.

The chain has TRBV29-1 and TRBJ2-3; D not certain. Germline V gene lookup returns CDR1 SQVTM and CDR2 ANQGSEA. V was clipped by 7 bases and J by 5 bases, with 19 bases between them. The CDR3 covers 14 residues. CDR3: CSADPIKTGDTQYF. The CDR3 DNA follows: TGCAGCGCGGACCCTATCAAGACTGGAGATACGCAGTATTTT.

On this clone itself: Other DNA sequences in this sample translate to the same CDR3. The chain couples TRBV18 to TRBJ2-3, with a weak D call TRBD1 (6 bases). The CDR3 runs 14 residues. The germline CDR1 and CDR2 sequences are KGHSH and LQKENI. V was pared by 3 bases and J by 2 bases, with 9 bases between. CDR3 residues: CASSPGQYTDTQYF. CDR3 nucleotide sequence: TGTGCCAGCTCACCTGGACAGTACACAGATACGCAGTATTTT.

The gene calls are TRBV4-2 and TRBJ1-3; no clear D. The CDR3 covers 12 residues. Trimming removed 0 bases at V and 7 bases at J, with 4 bases between. CDR1 is LGHNA, CDR2 YNFKEQ, per germline. CDR3 in amino acids: CASSQEGNTIYF. In DNA, the CDR3 is TGTGCCAGCAGCCAAGAGGGCAACACCATATATTTT.

V usage is TRBV6-1 and J usage is TRBJ2-1, with D perhaps TRBD2 (5 bases). Germline loops: CDR1 MNHNS, CDR2 SASEGT. The CDR3 covers 15 residues. Trimming took 2 bases from V and 6 from J, leaving 14 bases between them. CDR3 in amino acids: CASSESKRWGNEQFF. In DNA form, the CDR3 reads TGTGCCAGCAGTGAATCCAAGCGGTGGGGCAATGAGCAGTTCTTC.